Following are 5 T cell receptor beta chains from one sample sequenced in a study of OX40 agonist ivuxolimab in advanced cancers. Assay: immunoSEQ multiplex PCR; the TCRdb copy retains only in-frame clones and omits some. The sample has about 22,000 clones, around 87% seen once; the top ten hold around 15%. The sample here was CD4+ or CD8+ T cells sorted from blood, taken in a trial of the OX40 agonist ivuxolimab. Receptor source: an adult with an advanced solid tumor such as melanoma, head and neck, liver or kidney cancer.

CDR3 loop: CASSQQGAYDTEAFF. CDR3 bases: TGTGCCAGCAGCCAACAGGGGGCGTACGACACTGAAGCTTTCTTT. V gene TRBV4-2 combines with J gene TRBJ1-1; TRBD1 matches 8 bases. CDR3 length: 15 residues. Per the germline V gene, CDR1 is LGHNA and CDR2 is YNFKEQ. The J segment lost 3 bases and the V segment lost 2 bases, leaving 5 bases of the junction unmatched.

This clone was found once. The chain recombines TRBV5-1 with TRBJ1-3; D gene unclear. CDR1 is SGHRS and CDR2 is YFSETQ in the germline V gene. CDR3 length: 17 amino acids. Trimming stripped 3 bases from V and 3 bases from J, with 19 bases between. The DNA of the CDR3 is TGCGCCAGCAGCTCGGCTAGGGAGGCGAATATTGGAAACACCATATATTTT. This codes for CASSSAREANIGNTIYF. Combining the CDR3 with reference TRBV5-1 and TRBJ1-3 gives the whole variable domain KAGVTQTPRYLIKTRGQQVTLSCSPISGHRSVSWYQQTPGQGLQFLFEYFSETQRNKGNFPGRFSGRQFSNSRSEMNVSTLELGDSALYLCASSSAREANIGNTIYFGEGSWLTVV.

The chain joins TRBV9 to TRBJ2-1; perhaps TRBD2 as D (5 bases). CDR1 and CDR2 from the germline V gene are SGDLS and YYNGEE. The CDR3 contains 15 residues. V was pared by 0 bases and J by 8 bases, with 15 bases between. This CDR3 reads CASSVGVGVSDEQFF. The CDR3 nucleotides are TGTGCCAGCAGCGTAGGGGTCGGGGTGAGCGATGAGCAGTTCTTC. The complete variable domain, with remaining parts taken from reference TRBV9 and TRBJ2-1, reads DSGVTQTPKHLITATGQRVTLRCSPRSGDLSVYWYQQSLDQGLQFLIQYYNGEERAKGNILERFSAQQFPDLHSELNLSSLELGDSALYFCASSVGVGVSDEQFFGPGTRLTVL.

This clone came up once. V usage is TRBV4-1 and J usage is TRBJ2-1; 10 bases are a match to TRBD2. The J segment lost 8 bases and the V segment lost 3 bases, leaving 7 bases of the junction unmatched. The CDR3 is made up of 15 amino acids. Germline V lookup: CDR1 MGHRA, CDR2 YSYEKL. CDR3 DNA sequence: TGCGCCAGCAGCCAGGTATCTAGCGGGGGCGATGAGCAGTTCTTC. Its translation: CASSQVSSGGDEQFF.

The V gene is TRBV10-3, the J gene TRBJ1-5; D might be TRBD1 (5 bases). This CDR3 region has 16 residues. V was trimmed by 0 bases and J by 2 bases, leaving 11 bases between them. The germline CDR1 and CDR2 sequences are ENHRY and SYGVKD. CDR3 sequence reads: CAISESGQGGNQPQHF. CDR3 DNA sequence: TGTGCCATCAGTGAGTCCGGGCAGGGTGGCAATCAGCCCCAGCATTTT.